The rows below give T cell receptor beta chains drawn from one sample of a study of blood T cell repertoires in COVID-19. Produced via immunoSEQ multiplex PCR; TCRdb's table is partial and in-frame only. Here the sample spans more than 70,000 clones, about 85% being singletons. Sequencing was performed on peripheral blood. Receptor source: a man between 60 and 75 years old with acute or convalescent COVID-19. Each CDR3 is given with its conserved first and last residue. The order of the fields is V gene, D gene, J gene, clone size, CDR3 protein, CDR3 DNA. D genes are given only for firm matches. Expanded clones get a size class; other rows say once, few or many, or leave the size out.

V gene: TRBV5-1
D gene: NA
J gene: TRBJ2-2
clone size: NA
CDR3 protein: CASTPRANRSPPGELFF
CDR3 DNA: TGCGCCAGCACCCCGCGGGCTAATAGATCTCCACCCGGGGAGCTGTTTTTT

V gene: TRBV30
D gene: TRBD1
J gene: TRBJ2-7
clone size: few
CDR3 protein: CAWSFGTGRHF
CDR3 DNA: TGTGCCTGGAGTTTCGGGACAGGGAGACACTTC

V gene: TRBV11-2
D gene: NA
J gene: TRBJ2-6
clone size: NA
CDR3 protein: CASSFPTKTPGGANVLTF
CDR3 DNA: TGTGCCAGCAGCTTCCCCACTAAGACGCCCGGTGGGGCCAACGTCCTGACTTTC

V gene: TRBV7-9
D gene: NA
J gene: TRBJ1-6
clone size: NA
CDR3 protein: CASSRPGITGSPLHF
CDR3 DNA: TGTGCCAGCAGCCGACCGGGCATCACAGGTTCACCCCTCCACTTT

V gene: TRBV18
D gene: TRBD1
J gene: TRBJ1-1
clone size: NA
CDR3 protein: CASSPHPTGFGEAFF
CDR3 DNA: TGTGCCAGCTCACCACATCCGACAGGGTTTGGTGAAGCTTTCTTT

V gene: TRBV4-1
D gene: NA
J gene: TRBJ2-7
clone size: few
CDR3 protein: CASSHGRSYEQYF
CDR3 DNA: TGCGCCAGCAGCCATGGGCGCTCCTACGAGCAGTACTTC

V gene: TRBV7-2
D gene: TRBD1
J gene: TRBJ2-7
clone size: once
CDR3 protein: CASTERTGSSYEQYF
CDR3 DNA: TGTGCCAGCACCGAAAGGACAGGGTCCTCCTACGAGCAGTACTTC

V gene: TRBV6-5
D gene: TRBD1
J gene: TRBJ2-7
clone size: NA
CDR3 protein: CASSFTGAEQYF
CDR3 DNA: TGTGCCAGCAGTTTTACAGGGGCCGAGCAGTACTTC

V gene: TRBV12-3/TRBV12-4
D gene: NA
J gene: TRBJ1-2
clone size: NA
CDR3 protein: CASSFDRVYGYTF
CDR3 DNA: TGTGCCAGCAGTTTTGACAGAGTCTATGGCTACACCTTC

V gene: TRBV11-3
D gene: TRBD2
J gene: TRBJ2-1
clone size: NA
CDR3 protein: CASSTAGGIGEQFF
CDR3 DNA: TGTGCCAGCAGCACAGCGGGGGGGATTGGTGAGCAGTTCTTC

V gene: TRBV11-3
D gene: TRBD2
J gene: TRBJ2-1
clone size: NA
CDR3 protein: CASSQGTSGRAWGEQFF
CDR3 DNA: TGTGCCAGCAGCCAGGGGACTAGCGGGAGGGCCTGGGGTGAGCAGTTCTTC

V gene: TRBV7-2
D gene: TRBD2
J gene: TRBJ2-5
clone size: NA
CDR3 protein: CASSSGLVGETQYF
CDR3 DNA: TGTGCCAGCAGCTCCGGACTAGTTGGAGAGACCCAGTACTTC

V gene: TRBV14
D gene: TRBD1
J gene: TRBJ1-2
clone size: NA
CDR3 protein: CASSQGHRGQWGYTF
CDR3 DNA: TGTGCCAGCAGCCAAGGCCACAGGGGGCAGTGGGGCTACACCTTC

V gene: TRBV29-1
D gene: TRBD2
J gene: TRBJ2-1
clone size: NA
CDR3 protein: CSVEDSKVAGTRNWNEQFF
CDR3 DNA: TGCAGCGTTGAAGACTCTAAGGTTGCCGGGACTAGGAATTGGAATGAGCAGTTCTTC

V gene: TRBV7-2
D gene: TRBD2
J gene: TRBJ2-1
clone size: once
CDR3 protein: CASSLKRGGGNEQFF
CDR3 DNA: TGTGCCAGCAGCTTAAAGCGGGGGGGCGGCAATGAGCAGTTCTTC

V gene: TRBV3-1/TRBV3-2
D gene: TRBD2
J gene: TRBJ2-1
clone size: NA
CDR3 protein: CASSQLGLAGVYNEQFF
CDR3 DNA: TGTGCCAGCAGCCAACTTGGACTAGCGGGGGTCTACAATGAGCAGTTCTTC

V gene: TRBV3-1/TRBV3-2
D gene: TRBD1
J gene: TRBJ1-5
clone size: NA
CDR3 protein: CASSQSDRANQPQHF
CDR3 DNA: TGTGCCAGCAGCCAATCCGACAGGGCTAATCAGCCCCAGCATTTT

V gene: TRBV7-9
D gene: TRBD1
J gene: TRBJ1-2
clone size: NA
CDR3 protein: CASSLDRGLYGYTF
CDR3 DNA: TGTGCCAGCAGCTTAGACAGGGGGCTCTATGGCTACACCTTC

V gene: TRBV25-1
D gene: NA
J gene: TRBJ2-5
clone size: NA
CDR3 protein: CASSGTGRGETQYF
CDR3 DNA: TGTGCCAGCAGTGGGACAGGGAGGGGGGAGACCCAGTACTTC

V gene: TRBV7-2
D gene: NA
J gene: TRBJ1-5
clone size: NA
CDR3 protein: CASKSGAGNQPQHF
CDR3 DNA: TGTGCCAGCAAATCAGGGGCAGGCAATCAGCCCCAGCATTTT

V gene: TRBV6-6
D gene: NA
J gene: TRBJ1-5
clone size: NA
CDR3 protein: CASSYSGAASNQPQHF
CDR3 DNA: TGTGCCAGCAGTTACTCAGGGGCAGCTAGCAATCAGCCCCAGCATTTT

V gene: TRBV19
D gene: NA
J gene: TRBJ2-1
clone size: NA
CDR3 protein: CASSWAFNEQFF
CDR3 DNA: TGTGCCAGTAGTTGGGCGTTCAATGAGCAGTTCTTC

V gene: TRBV6-1
D gene: TRBD2
J gene: TRBJ2-1
clone size: NA
CDR3 protein: CASSATSGGFYNEQFF
CDR3 DNA: TGTGCCAGCAGTGCAACTAGCGGGGGGTTCTACAATGAGCAGTTCTTC

V gene: TRBV5-1
D gene: TRBD2
J gene: TRBJ2-2
clone size: NA
CDR3 protein: CASSRTGTSPGELFF
CDR3 DNA: TGCGCCAGCAGCCGAACCGGGACTAGTCCCGGGGAGCTGTTTTTT

V gene: TRBV6-5
D gene: TRBD1
J gene: TRBJ2-1
clone size: NA
CDR3 protein: CASSYRDRRINEQFF
CDR3 DNA: TGTGCCAGCAGTTATCGGGACAGGAGGATAAATGAGCAGTTCTTC

V gene: TRBV3-1/TRBV3-2
D gene: TRBD2
J gene: TRBJ2-7
clone size: NA
CDR3 protein: CASSQAGREVYEQYF
CDR3 DNA: TGTGCCAGCAGCCAAGCGGGGCGGGAGGTCTACGAGCAGTACTTC

V gene: TRBV12-3/TRBV12-4
D gene: NA
J gene: TRBJ2-5
clone size: NA
CDR3 protein: CASSLRETQYF
CDR3 DNA: TGTGCCAGCAGTTTGAGGGAGACCCAGTACTTC

V gene: TRBV6-1
D gene: TRBD1
J gene: TRBJ1-5
clone size: NA
CDR3 protein: CASSDLIRQGNYQPQHF
CDR3 DNA: TGTGCCAGCAGTGACCTAATTAGACAGGGCAATTATCAGCCCCAGCATTTT

V gene: TRBV4-3
D gene: TRBD1
J gene: TRBJ1-2
clone size: NA
CDR3 protein: CASSQGDRDLIGYTF
CDR3 DNA: TGCGCCAGCAGCCAGGGGGACAGAGACCTTATAGGCTACACCTTC

V gene: TRBV4-2
D gene: NA
J gene: TRBJ1-5
clone size: few
CDR3 protein: CASSQAQGKEQPQHF
CDR3 DNA: TGTGCCAGCAGCCAAGCCCAGGGGAAGGAGCAGCCCCAGCATTTT

V gene: TRBV6-5
D gene: NA
J gene: TRBJ1-1
clone size: NA
CDR3 protein: CASGQSNTEAFF
CDR3 DNA: TGTGCCAGCGGACAGTCGAACACTGAAGCTTTCTTT

V gene: TRBV5-1
D gene: NA
J gene: TRBJ2-3
clone size: NA
CDR3 protein: CASSYSSDPSTDTQYF
CDR3 DNA: TGCGCCAGCAGCTACTCTAGCGACCCTAGCACAGATACGCAGTATTTT

V gene: TRBV6-5
D gene: NA
J gene: TRBJ1-2
clone size: once
CDR3 protein: CASGRSGGYGYTF
CDR3 DNA: TGTGCCAGCGGAAGAAGCGGAGGCTATGGCTACACCTTC

V gene: TRBV5-1
D gene: TRBD1
J gene: TRBJ1-4
clone size: once
CDR3 protein: CASSLRDRAEKLFF
CDR3 DNA: TGCGCCAGCAGCTTGCGGGACAGGGCTGAAAAACTGTTTTTT

V gene: TRBV9
D gene: NA
J gene: TRBJ2-2
clone size: NA
CDR3 protein: CASSVEPGLTGELFF
CDR3 DNA: TGTGCCAGCAGCGTAGAACCAGGACTCACCGGGGAGCTGTTTTTT

V gene: TRBV6-4
D gene: TRBD1
J gene: TRBJ1-5
clone size: once
CDR3 protein: CASSTGASNQPQHF
CDR3 DNA: TGTGCCAGCAGCACAGGGGCGAGCAATCAGCCCCAGCATTTT

V gene: TRBV6-2/TRBV6-3
D gene: TRBD2
J gene: TRBJ2-5
clone size: NA
CDR3 protein: CASSYSPSGGETQYF
CDR3 DNA: TGTGCCAGCAGTTACTCACCTAGCGGGGGAGAGACCCAGTACTTC

V gene: TRBV19
D gene: TRBD2
J gene: TRBJ2-1
clone size: NA
CDR3 protein: CASSKGLAGVNEQFF
CDR3 DNA: TGTGCCAGTAGTAAGGGACTAGCGGGAGTCAATGAGCAGTTCTTC

V gene: TRBV19
D gene: NA
J gene: TRBJ1-6
clone size: medium-sized
CDR3 protein: CASSLQGNSPLHF
CDR3 DNA: TGTGCCAGTAGTCTGCAGGGGAATTCACCCCTCCACTTT

V gene: TRBV30
D gene: TRBD2
J gene: TRBJ2-5
clone size: NA
CDR3 protein: CAWNNGGAGTQYF
CDR3 DNA: TGTGCCTGGAATAACGGGGGGGCTGGGACCCAGTACTTC

V gene: TRBV10-1
D gene: NA
J gene: TRBJ2-7
clone size: NA
CDR3 protein: CASSDPGAEYEQYF
CDR3 DNA: TGCGCCAGCAGTGACCCGGGAGCAGAATACGAGCAGTACTTC

V gene: TRBV18
D gene: NA
J gene: TRBJ1-3
clone size: NA
CDR3 protein: CASSPLDQHRGNTIYF
CDR3 DNA: TGTGCCAGCTCACCTCTTGACCAACACAGGGGAAACACCATATATTTT

V gene: TRBV4-3
D gene: NA
J gene: TRBJ1-1
clone size: NA
CDR3 protein: CASSQGTNEAFF
CDR3 DNA: TGCGCCAGCAGCCAAGGGACAAATGAAGCTTTCTTT

V gene: TRBV2
D gene: TRBD1
J gene: TRBJ1-2
clone size: NA
CDR3 protein: CASSEFPGGGYTF
CDR3 DNA: TGTGCCAGCAGTGAATTTCCAGGGGGCGGCTACACCTTC

V gene: TRBV11-3
D gene: NA
J gene: TRBJ2-7
clone size: once
CDR3 protein: CASSLASSGYEQYF
CDR3 DNA: TGTGCCAGCAGCTTAGCCTCGTCGGGGTACGAGCAGTACTTC

V gene: TRBV12-3/TRBV12-4
D gene: TRBD1
J gene: TRBJ1-2
clone size: NA
CDR3 protein: CASRPTGVNGYTF
CDR3 DNA: TGTGCCAGCCGCCCGACAGGGGTAAATGGCTACACCTTC

V gene: TRBV7-3
D gene: NA
J gene: TRBJ2-1
clone size: NA
CDR3 protein: CASTTGGDPPGEQFF
CDR3 DNA: TGTGCCAGCACCACAGGGGGGGACCCACCGGGTGAGCAGTTCTTC

V gene: TRBV4-2
D gene: TRBD2
J gene: TRBJ2-1
clone size: NA
CDR3 protein: CASSQSRGLELF
CDR3 DNA: TGTGCCAGCAGCCAGAGTCGGGGACTAGAACTCTTC

V gene: TRBV30
D gene: NA
J gene: TRBJ2-4
clone size: NA
CDR3 protein: CAWLLFRGHQGILAKNIQYF
CDR3 DNA: TGTGCCTGGCTATTATTCCGGGGACATCAGGGAATTTTAGCCAAAAACATTCAGTACTTC

V gene: TRBV15
D gene: NA
J gene: TRBJ2-1
clone size: NA
CDR3 protein: CATSREGAGYNEQFF
CDR3 DNA: TGTGCCACCAGCAGAGAAGGGGCGGGGTACAATGAGCAGTTCTTC

V gene: TRBV19
D gene: TRBD1
J gene: TRBJ1-5
clone size: few
CDR3 protein: CASVPGQGGLTYSNQPQHF
CDR3 DNA: TGTGCCAGTGTACCGGGACAGGGTGGTCTCACATATAGCAATCAGCCCCAGCATTTT

V gene: TRBV5-1
D gene: NA
J gene: TRBJ1-1
clone size: NA
CDR3 protein: CASSLVPGVGTEAFF
CDR3 DNA: TGCGCCAGCAGCTTGGTCCCAGGGGTAGGGACTGAAGCTTTCTTT

V gene: TRBV7-2
D gene: NA
J gene: TRBJ2-3
clone size: once
CDR3 protein: CASNYGLLLSTDTQYF
CDR3 DNA: TGTGCCAGCAACTACGGCCTGCTGTTAAGCACAGATACGCAGTATTTT

V gene: TRBV5-1
D gene: TRBD2
J gene: TRBJ2-1
clone size: NA
CDR3 protein: CASIEELAGKDEQFF
CDR3 DNA: TGCGCCAGCATCGAGGAACTAGCGGGGAAGGATGAGCAGTTCTTC

V gene: TRBV7-7
D gene: NA
J gene: TRBJ2-5
clone size: NA
CDR3 protein: CASSPGLANDETQYF
CDR3 DNA: TGTGCCAGCAGCCCGGGTTTAGCTAACGATGAGACCCAGTACTTC

V gene: TRBV9
D gene: NA
J gene: TRBJ2-2
clone size: NA
CDR3 protein: CASSVSIAGELFF
CDR3 DNA: TGTGCCAGCAGCGTATCGATAGCTGGGGAGCTGTTTTTT

V gene: TRBV11-2
D gene: TRBD1
J gene: TRBJ1-3
clone size: NA
CDR3 protein: CASSSRTGADTIYF
CDR3 DNA: TGTGCCAGCAGCTCCAGGACAGGGGCAGACACCATATATTTT